The 22 T cell receptor beta chains listed next were all sequenced from one sample in a study of CD8+ T cells in alopecia areata (dated by TCRdb to about 2018). The library came from the immunoSEQ multiplex PCR assay. For TCR sequencing, RNA was extracted from every sample and reverse transcribed into cDNA to serve as template. TCRdb provides this immuneACCESS table in a form limited to in-frame rearrangements. Some clones are lacking; in checked studies, under half of them reflect an unresolved V gene, and why the rest are absent is not known. In this sample the table shows approximately 110,000 clones, and no singletons are among them. The ten largest clones add up to 15% to 20% of the sample. Sequences were obtained from lesional skin. The receptors were gathered from a C3H/HeJ mouse with alopecia areata. The strain in question carries the MHC haplotype H2-k.

This clone was detected only a few times. Germline and genes here are mouse. The sequence runs out 4 residues before the end of the CDR3; the remainder is reconstructed from the germline J gene. The chain has TRBV13-2 and TRBJ1-4; tentative D call: TRBD1 (6 bases). Between the trimmed V and J ends, which lost 0 bases and 5 bases, there was a span of 11 bases. The germline V gene encodes CDR1 NNHNN and CDR2 SYGAGS (reference sequence). This CDR3 is 15 amino acids long. The sequenced part of the CDR3 DNA is TGTGCCAGCGGTGATGCAGGGACAAAAAACGAA. Translated: CASGDAGTKNE. The whole CDR3 sequence reads CASGDAGTKNERLFF.

Concerning this clone itself: Genes and germline come from the mouse. The read ends 4 residues early relative to the CDR3; the germline J gene fills the gap. Other DNA sequences of this sample code for an identical CDR3. The J gene is TRBJ2-2, the V gene TRBV19; D might be TRBD1 (6 bases). V shed 2 bases and J shed 0 bases, with 8 bases lying between them. CDR1 is FNHDT and CDR2 is SITEND in the germline V gene (reference sequence). The CDR3 has 15 residues. CDR3 sequence reads: CASSITGTNTGQLYF. The sequenced CDR3 bases are TGTGCCAGCAGTATCACAGGGACAAACACCGGG.

In its sample, this clone was seen many times. Gene names are the mouse ones. With the read ending 4 residues before the CDR3 end, the germline J gene is used to fill in that end. This chain links TRBV13-3 with TRBJ2-1, with 7 nucleotides matching TRBD1. This CDR3 spans 13 amino acids. The V and J ends lost 7 bases and 0 bases, in that order; junction bases with no gene match: 1. Germline loops: CDR1 NNHDY, CDR2 SYVADS. This CDR3 is CASGTANYAEQFF. The DNA read from the CDR3 is TGTGCCAGCGGGACAGCTAACTATGCT.

This clone was seen a handful of times. The genes are named according to mouse. The read falls 4 residues short of the CDR3 end, and the missing part is taken from the germline J gene. J is TRBJ2-5 and V is TRBV13-3, with D possibly being TRBD2 (7 bases). Germline V gives CDR1 NNHDY, CDR2 SYVADS. Trimming removed 2 bases from V and 1 base from J, with 11 bases in between. The CDR3 is made up of 15 amino acids. The CDR3 loop is CASSEIWGHQDTQYF. The sequenced CDR3 bases are TGTGCCAGCAGTGAAATCTGGGGGCACCAAGAC.

This clone was seen a few times. All gene names here are mouse names. Read data end 4 residues before the CDR3 end; the end is taken from the germline J gene. The genes are TRBV19 and TRBJ1-1, with 11 positions matching TRBD1. The CDR3 is 16 residues long. Germline V gene sequence: CDR1 FNHDT, CDR2 SITEND (reference sequence). Losses at the gene ends were 6 bases for V and 3 bases for J; bases not matched to a gene: 10. Incomplete CDR3 DNA: TGTGCCAGCACCAAACCGGGACAGGGGGGGGACACA. Amino acids: CASTKPGQGGDT. The whole CDR3 is CASTKPGQGGDTEVFF.

This clone has only a few counts. Mouse gene names and germline throughout. The CDR3 end falls 4 residues outside the read, so it is completed with the germline J gene. This rearrangement joins TRBV13-3 to TRBJ2-7; 7 nucleotides align to TRBD2. This CDR3 has 14 amino acids. Looked up from germline, CDR1 is NNHDY and CDR2 is SYVADS. The CDR3 reads CASSDVWGSYEQYF. The CDR3 DNA, read in part, is TGTGCCAGCAGTGATGTCTGGGGGTCTTAT.

The sample holds a few counts of this clone. Gene names are the mouse ones. The read ends 4 residues shy of where the CDR3 ends; the end is completed using the germline J gene. This sequence joins TRBV14 and TRBJ2-7, with TRBD2 identical over 11 bases. Trimming removed 0 bases from V and 0 bases from J; junction bases left unmatched: 2. The CDR3 is made up of 16 amino acids. Per the germline V gene, CDR1 is SGHDT and CDR2 is FRDEAV. The CDR3 DNA, read in part, is TGTGCCAGCAGTTTCTGGACTGGGGGGAGCTCCTAT. As protein: CASSFWTGGSSY. The entire CDR3 protein is CASSFWTGGSSYEQYF.

As to this clone: Germline and genes: mouse. The CDR3 sequence: CTCSGLQGANTEVFF. Incomplete CDR3 DNA: TGCACCTGCAGTGGCCTGCAGGGGGCAAACACA. The gene calls are TRBV1 and TRBJ1-1, with TRBD1 matching 7 bases. The CDR3 goes on 4 residues after the read ends, and that part is filled in from the germline J gene. The CDR3 totals 15 residues. Losses at the gene ends were 4 bases for V and 0 bases for J; bases not matched to a gene: 5. From germline, CDR1 is NSQYPW and CDR2 LRSPGD (reference sequence).

This clone has at least ten counts. Genes and germline come from the mouse. The observed sequence ends 4 residues before the CDR3 terminus, with the missing tail filled in from the germline J gene. The chain joins TRBV1 to TRBJ2-5; D is uncertain. Germline assignment: CDR1 NSQYPW and CDR2 LRSPGD (reference sequence). Trimming took off 6 bases at V and 0 bases at J, with 7 bases between the two ends. CDR3 size: 13 residues. CDR3 bases read: TGCACCTGCAGCACAATTAACCAAGAC. This sequence encodes CTCSTINQD. The entire CDR3 protein reads CTCSTINQDTQYF. Supplemented by reference TRBV1 and TRBJ2-5, the full variable domain reads VTLLEQNPRWRLVPRGQAVNLRCILKNSQYPWMSWYQQDLQKQLQWLFTLRSPGDKEVKSLPGADYLATRVTDTELRLQVANMSQGRTLYCTCSTINQDTQYFGPGTRLLVL.

In regard to this clone: Gene and germline names: mouse. The observed sequence ends 4 residues before the CDR3 terminus, with the missing tail filled in from the germline J gene. This chain links TRBV13-1 with TRBJ1-4; no reliable D call. V was clipped by 0 bases and J by 2 bases, with 8 bases between them. The CDR3 runs to 15 residues. Germline loops: CDR1 NSHNY, CDR2 SYGAGN. The CDR3 region is CASSDGHLSNERLFF. Partial CDR3 DNA: TGTGCCAGCAGTGATGGACACCTCTCCAACGAA.

This clone showed up just a few times. Each gene name is a mouse one. The observed sequence ends 4 residues before the CDR3 terminus, with the missing tail filled in from the germline J gene. The chain uses TRBV17 and TRBJ2-5; 9 bases are a match to TRBD1. From germline, CDR1 is MNHDT and CDR2 YYDKIL. This CDR3 region has 14 residues. Here the CDR3 reads CASSSGTGWDTQYF. CDR3 DNA (partial): TGTGCTAGCAGTAGTGGGACAGGGTGGGAC.

Regarding this clone: Mouse gene names and germline throughout. Read sequence stops 4 residues before the CDR3 end, and the germline J gene provides the missing end. The rearrangement links TRBV19 to TRBJ1-4, with a tentative D call TRBD1 (6 bases). The germline gives CDR1 FNHDT, CDR2 SITEND (reference sequence). The CDR3 totals 14 residues. The chain's CDR3 is CASSIYRETERLFF. CDR3 DNA, as far as it was read: TGTGCCAGCAGTATTTACAGGGAGACCGAA.

This clone came up a few times. Each gene name is a mouse one. The CDR3 goes on 4 residues after the read ends, and that part is filled in from the germline J gene. This rearrangement joins TRBV13-3 to TRBJ2-4; TRBD1 agrees at 7 bases. The CDR3 covers 15 residues. V lost 2 bases and J lost 0; bases outside the gene matches: 3. Looked up from germline, CDR1 is NNHDY and CDR2 is SYVADS. CDR3 in amino acids: CASSDRDSSQNTLYF. The covered CDR3 bases are TGTGCCAGCAGTGACCGGGACAGTAGTCAAAAC.

Details on this clone: Genes here carry mouse names. From the germline J gene comes the end of the CDR3, since the read stops 4 residues before it. The J gene is TRBJ2-7, the V gene TRBV5; 7 bases map to TRBD1. Germline CDR1 LGHNA, CDR2 YNLKQL (reference sequence). The CDR3 runs to 14 residues. The CDR3 DNA, read in part, is TGTGCCAGCAGCCAAGATCCGGGACAGTAT. This translates into CASSQDPGQY. The complete CDR3 reads CASSQDPGQYEQYF.

As for this clone: Genes here carry mouse names. The sequence runs out 4 residues before the end of the CDR3; the remainder is reconstructed from the germline J gene. The genes are TRBV1 and TRBJ2-5; TRBD1 might be the D (6 bases). Germline V gene lookup returns CDR1 NSQYPW and CDR2 LRSPGD (reference sequence). CDR3 length equals 15 residues. The sequenced part of the CDR3 DNA is TGCACCTGCAGTGCAGATTTGGCAGGGGAAGAC. Translated, it gives CTCSADLAGED. The whole CDR3 region reads CTCSADLAGEDTQYF.

This clone was detected a few times. Germline and genes here are mouse. This chain's CDR3 is CASGDAQGKGTEVFF. CDR3 bases read: TGTGCCAGCGGTGATGCACAGGGTAAAGGCACA. The chain combines TRBV13-2 with TRBJ1-1; TRBD1 is a possible D gene (6 bases). The CDR3 end falls 4 residues outside the read, so it is completed with the germline J gene. CDR1 and CDR2 (germline): NNHNN, SYGAGS (reference sequence). There are 15 residues in the CDR3. Deletions cut 0 bases from V and 4 bases from J, with 13 bases between.

This clone has more than one count but fewer than ten. Gene names are the mouse ones. The read gets to within 4 residues of the CDR3 end, and the germline J gene fills in the rest. V usage is TRBV12-1 and J usage is TRBJ2-1, with D tentatively TRBD2 (6 bases). Germline V gives CDR1 SGHSN, CDR2 HYEKVE. Trimming removed 0 bases from V and 2 bases from J, with 7 bases in between. CDR3 size: 14 residues. CDR3: CASSLGGYYAEQFF. Incomplete CDR3 DNA: TGTGCCAGCTCTCTCGGGGGGTACTATGCT.

This clone was counted a few times. Genes here carry mouse names. The CDR3 end falls 4 residues outside the read, so it is completed with the germline J gene. The chain links TRBV13-3 to TRBJ2-3; TRBD2 agrees at 8 bases. From germline, CDR1 is NNHDY and CDR2 SYVADS. The CDR3 runs 16 residues. The V gene end was trimmed by 0 bases and the J gene end by 1 base; junction bases not matched to a gene: 4. The CDR3 sequence: CASSDDWGRGAETLYF. The covered CDR3 bases are TGTGCCAGCAGTGATGACTGGGGGAGAGGTGCAGAA.

As for this clone: Genes here carry mouse names. With the read ending 4 residues before the CDR3 end, the germline J gene is used to fill in that end. This chain joins TRBV31 and TRBJ2-7; D is possibly TRBD2 (6 bases). Germline CDR1 reads GKSSPN; CDR2 reads SITVG. This CDR3 has 12 residues. Between the trimmed V and J ends, which lost 7 bases and 3 bases, there was a span of 13 bases. The DNA read from the CDR3 is TGTGCCTTCAGACTGGATAACTAT. Translation gives CAFRLDNY. The whole CDR3 sequence is CAFRLDNYEQYF.

A few counts support this clone. Gene names are the mouse ones. The read is 4 residues too short to cover the CDR3 end, so that end is filled in from the germline J gene. This sequence joins TRBV13-1 and TRBJ2-3, with 9 bases that match TRBD2. The germline V gene encodes CDR1 NSHNY and CDR2 SYGAGN. The CDR3 length is 14 residues. J was trimmed by 3 bases and V by 6 bases; bases with no gene match: 5. Incomplete CDR3 DNA: TGTGCCAGCATTGTGGGGGGGCGAGCAGAA. Translated, it gives CASIVGGRAE. The whole CDR3 sequence reads CASIVGGRAETLYF.

This clone was seen repeatedly, ten times or more. Gene labels here are mouse ones. Read sequence stops 4 residues before the CDR3 end, and the germline J gene provides the missing end. This chain joins TRBV13-3 and TRBJ1-2; no reliable D call. Germline V CDR1 and CDR2: NNHDY, SYVADS. The CDR3 runs to 14 residues. V was cut by 0 bases and J by 4 bases, with 10 bases left in between. The CDR3 here is CASSDAEGASDYTF. The part of the CDR3 DNA that was read is TGTGCCAGCAGTGATGCAGAGGGTGCCTCC.

This clone came up many times. The listed genes are named as in mouse. The read ends 4 residues before the CDR3 terminus; that terminus is restored from the germline J gene. This chain joins TRBV1 and TRBJ2-3; unclear D gene. Between the trimmed V and J ends, which lost 0 bases and 0 bases, there was a span of 10 bases. The CDR3 covers 16 residues. Germline V gene sequence: CDR1 NSQYPW, CDR2 LRSPGD (reference sequence). The CDR3 spells CTCSADLHRSAETLYF. CDR3 DNA (partial): TGCACCTGCAGTGCAGATCTACACAGAAGTGCAGAA.